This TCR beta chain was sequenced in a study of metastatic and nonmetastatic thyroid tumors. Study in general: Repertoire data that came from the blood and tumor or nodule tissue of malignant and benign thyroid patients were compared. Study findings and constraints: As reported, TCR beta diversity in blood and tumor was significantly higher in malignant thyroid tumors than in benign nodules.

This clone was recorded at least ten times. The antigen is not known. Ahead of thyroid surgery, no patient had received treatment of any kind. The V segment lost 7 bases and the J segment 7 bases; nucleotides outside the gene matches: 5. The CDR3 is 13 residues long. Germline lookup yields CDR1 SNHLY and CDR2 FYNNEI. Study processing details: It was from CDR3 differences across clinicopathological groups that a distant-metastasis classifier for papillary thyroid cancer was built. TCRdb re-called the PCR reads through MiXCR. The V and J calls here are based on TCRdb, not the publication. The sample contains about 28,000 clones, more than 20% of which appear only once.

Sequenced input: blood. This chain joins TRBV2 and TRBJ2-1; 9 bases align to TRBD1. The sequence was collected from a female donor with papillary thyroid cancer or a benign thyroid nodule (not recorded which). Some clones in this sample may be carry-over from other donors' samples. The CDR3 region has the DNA TGTGCCAGCAACCTACAGGGGGCAAATGAGCAGTTCTTC. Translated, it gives CASNLQGANEQFF.